The clone carrying this T cell receptor beta chain was seen only a few times. These data come from a study of spatial heterogeneity in lung cancer. The germline gives CDR1 SGHTA, CDR2 FQGNSA. V was shortened by 6 bases and J by 10 bases, with 19 bases between the two germline ends. The CDR3 has 15 residues. The sample's time point: sample taken at primary tumor resection. The authors sequenced whole RNA from tumor, nontumor lung or frozen PBMC without sorting. TCRdb fed the 5' RACE reads into MiXCR, producing one record per CDR3 protein. The table includes 95,000 or so distinct CDR3 sequences, over 8.5% detected once.

The chain recombines TRBV7-2 with TRBJ1-6, with D perhaps TRBD1 (6 bases). The clonotype was recovered from a male donor with early-stage non-small cell lung cancer. This specimen consisted of PBMCs, obtained at surgery. This CDR3 reads CASRQTGTTESPLHF. The CDR3 DNA is TGTGCCAGCAGACAGACCGGGACAACAGAATCACCCCTCCACTTT.